Below are 18 T cell receptor beta chains sequenced from a single sample in a study of blood T cells in healthy people across ages. Through a sample-barcoded 5' primer and a J-beta primer mix, a second PCR was run for about 6 to 12 cycles. TCRdb analysed the 5' RACE reads with MiXCR anew, one entry per CDR3 protein. Of 380,000 or so distinct CDR3 sequences detected, approximately 47% appear once; the ten largest clones hold roughly 51%. Sequencing was carried out using blood. These receptors originate from a man aged 55 to 70 in good health.

The gene calls are TRBV2 and TRBJ2-1; 10 nucleotides align to TRBD2. With V trimmed by 6 bases and J by 0 bases, 2 bases remained unmatched. The V gene's germline CDR1 is SNHLY and CDR2 FYNNEI. CDR3 size: 15 residues. The CDR3 sequence is CASSPSGGSYNEQFF. The CDR3 DNA reads TGTGCCAGCAGCCCTAGCGGGGGCTCCTACAATGAGCAGTTCTTC. The variable domain in full, with the rest retrieved from reference TRBV2 and TRBJ2-1, is EPEVTQTPSHQVTQMGQEVILRCVPISNHLYFYWYRQILGQKVEFLVSFYNNEISEKSEIFDDQFSVERPDGSNFTLKIRSTKLEDSAMYFCASSPSGGSYNEQFFGPGTRLTVL.

Points on this clonotype: One junction end does not reproduce the germline sequence, and a read error may be involved. The chain employs TRBV27 and TRBJ2-1; D unclear. Germline V gene data show CDR1 as MNHEY and CDR2 as SMNVEV (reference sequence). The CDR3 consists of 14 residues. CDR3 loop: CASSFQRGRNVQFF. CDR3 nucleotide sequence: TGTGCCAGCAGTTTCCAACGTGGGCGAAATGTGCAGTTCTTC.

The rearrangement links TRBV28 to TRBJ1-1; no definite D call. There are 12 residues in the CDR3. CDR1 and CDR2 from the germline V gene are MDHEN and SYDVKM. V lost 6 bases to trimming and J lost 6 bases, with 11 bases between them. The CDR3 DNA is TGTGCCAGCAGGGGCGGCGCTTCTGAAGCTTTCTTT. Translated, it gives CASRGGASEAFF.

The chain combines TRBV6-2 or TRBV6-3 with TRBJ2-5; TRBD1 is a possible D gene (5 bases). Germline V gene sequence: CDR1 MNHEY, CDR2 SVGEGT. Trimming removed 6 bases from V and 7 bases from J, with 18 bases in between. This CDR3 has 14 residues. As DNA, the CDR3 is TGTGCCAGCAGCCCGGACGGCTATCAGGGGACCCAGTACTTC. Its protein is CASSPDGYQGTQYF.

This chain links TRBV6-5 with TRBJ2-5; 7 bases agree with TRBD2. The CDR3 is 16 amino acids. With V trimmed by 2 bases and J by 1 base, 7 bases remained unmatched. Germline lookup yields CDR1 MNHEY and CDR2 SVGAGI. The CDR3, as DNA: TGTGCCAGCAGTTACAACCCTGGGAGGGCCCAAGAGACCCAGTACTTC. Translation: CASSYNPGRAQETQYF.

J is TRBJ2-1 and V is TRBV7-9; weak D call: TRBD2 (5 bases). V was pared by 5 bases and J by 13 bases, with 21 bases between. There are 14 residues in the CDR3. Germline V gives CDR1 SEHNR, CDR2 FQNEAQ (reference sequence). The CDR3 DNA reads as TGTGCCAGCAGCATAGTCGGGATCGGGGAGACCCAGTTCTTC. It specifies CASSIVGIGETQFF. Together with reference TRBV7-9 and TRBJ2-1, the CDR3 gives the full variable domain: DTGVSQNPRHKITKRGQNVTFRCDPISEHNRLYWYRQTLGQGPEFLTYFQNEAQLEKSRLLSDRFSAERPKGSFSTLEIQRTEQGDSAMYLCASSIVGIGETQFFGPGTRLTVL.

The table lists this clonotype with a few counts. The V gene is TRBV6-2 or TRBV6-3, the J gene TRBJ2-7; tentative D call: TRBD1 (5 bases). Trimming left V 4 bases short and J 3 bases short, with 10 bases between. This CDR3 has 13 residues. In germline, CDR1 is MNHEY, CDR2 SVGEGT. CDR3 in DNA: TGTGCCAGCAGTTCTGACAGCCTCTACGAGCAGTACTTC. Amino acids: CASSSDSLYEQYF.

Ten or more counts support this clonotype. J is TRBJ2-3 and V is TRBV7-2, with D uncertain. The V end lost 5 bases, the J end lost 0 bases, and 3 bases lay between the germline ends. The CDR3 loop spans 12 amino acids. CDR1 is SGHTA and CDR2 is FQGNSA in the germline V gene. CDR3 sequence: CASSDSTDTQYF. As DNA, the CDR3 is TGTGCCAGCAGCGACAGCACAGATACGCAGTATTTT.

This clonotype has just a few counts. The rearrangement links TRBV20-1 to TRBJ2-1; D is uncertain. V lost 3 bases, J lost 9 bases, and 12 bases lay in between. Germline CDR1 reads DFQATT; CDR2 reads SNEGSKA (reference sequence). The CDR3 is 12 residues long. The CDR3 DNA sequence: TGCAGTGCTAGGTTAGGGCCGGCTGAGCAGTTCTTC. The encoded protein is CSARLGPAEQFF.

This chain joins TRBV10-3 and TRBJ2-3, with 9 bases fitting TRBD2. V lost 9 bases and J lost 0; bases outside the gene matches: 7. This CDR3 spans 15 amino acids. Germline loops: CDR1 ENHRY, CDR2 SYGVKD. This CDR3 is CAISSSGASTDTQYF. The CDR3 DNA reads TGTGCCATATCCTCTAGCGGGGCTAGCACAGATACGCAGTATTTT.

At least ten counts were recorded for this clonotype. The chain couples TRBV20-1 to TRBJ2-1; D not resolved. Trimming stripped 4 bases from V and 9 bases from J, with 7 bases between. The CDR3 runs to 10 residues. The germline V gene has CDR1 DFQATT and CDR2 SNEGSKA (reference sequence). CDR3 loop: CSAKIPEQFF. CDR3 in DNA: TGCAGTGCTAAGATCCCTGAGCAGTTCTTC.

The gene calls are TRBV29-1 and TRBJ2-5; 7 bases line up with TRBD1. The CDR3 is 13 amino acids. The junction had 7 bases not matched to a gene; V was cut back by 4 bases and J by 5 bases. Germline CDR1 and CDR2: SQVTM and ANQGSEA. The CDR3 DNA reads as TGCAGCGTTGCCTCGGGACAGTTGGAGACCCAGTACTTC. This encodes CSVASGQLETQYF.

This clonotype was detected once. The rearrangement uses TRBV30 and TRBJ2-4; D gene ambiguous. The J call may be in error: the DNA end matches TRBJ2-7 better. From germline, CDR1 is GTSNPN and CDR2 SVGIG (reference sequence). This CDR3 has 11 residues. The CDR3, as DNA: TGTGCCTGGAGTGTACAGAGCGAGCAGTACTTC. This sequence encodes CAWSVQSEQYF.

Remarks on this clonotype: A clone one base away is much larger, so this may be a read error. The V and J genes are TRBV30 and TRBJ1-1; D is ambiguous. The CDR3 has 12 residues. Trimming took 3 bases from V and 8 from J, leaving 13 bases between them. The germline V gene encodes CDR1 GTSNPN and CDR2 SVGIG (reference sequence). The CDR3 DNA reads TGTGCCTGGAGGGTACAAACCAGGGAAGCTTTCTTT. It translates to CAWRVQTREAFF.

V gene TRBV7-2 combines with J gene TRBJ2-1; D may correspond to TRBD1 or TRBD2 (5 bases each). The CDR3 length is 15 residues. Deletions cut 0 bases from V and 2 bases from J, with 8 bases between. The germline V gene has CDR1 SGHTA and CDR2 FQGNSA. In nucleotides, the CDR3 is TGTGCCAGCAGCTTAGCCGGGACCCCCTACAATGAGCAGTTCTTC. Protein product: CASSLAGTPYNEQFF.

The rearrangement joins TRBV10-3 to TRBJ1-5; 10 bases agree with TRBD1. The germline CDR1 and CDR2 sequences are ENHRY and SYGVKD. V lost 2 bases and J lost 6; bases outside the gene matches: 4. The CDR3 is 15 amino acids. CDR3 region: CAISEGQGGSQPQHF. CDR3 nucleotides: TGTGCCATCAGTGAGGGACAGGGGGGGAGTCAGCCCCAGCATTTT.

V and J are TRBV7-8 and TRBJ2-4, with no clear D. Matching the DNA end better, TRBJ2-7 makes the J call doubtful. The germline V gene encodes CDR1 SGHVS and CDR2 FQNEAQ. The CDR3 is 13 amino acids. The CDR3 sequence is CASSTTRNYEQYF. The DNA for the CDR3 is TGTGCCAGCAGCACAACACGGAATTACGAGCAGTACTTC.

This clonotype occurred a few times. This rearrangement joins TRBV9 to TRBJ2-1; D remains unclear. The CDR3 runs 17 residues. V was pared by 4 bases and J by 9 bases, with 26 bases between. Germline V gene data show CDR1 as SGDLS and CDR2 as YYNGEE. DNA of the CDR3: TGTGCCAGCAGCCAGTCGAAGCTTCGTGGGCCAGCTACTGAGCAGTTCTTC. This sequence encodes CASSQSKLRGPATEQFF.